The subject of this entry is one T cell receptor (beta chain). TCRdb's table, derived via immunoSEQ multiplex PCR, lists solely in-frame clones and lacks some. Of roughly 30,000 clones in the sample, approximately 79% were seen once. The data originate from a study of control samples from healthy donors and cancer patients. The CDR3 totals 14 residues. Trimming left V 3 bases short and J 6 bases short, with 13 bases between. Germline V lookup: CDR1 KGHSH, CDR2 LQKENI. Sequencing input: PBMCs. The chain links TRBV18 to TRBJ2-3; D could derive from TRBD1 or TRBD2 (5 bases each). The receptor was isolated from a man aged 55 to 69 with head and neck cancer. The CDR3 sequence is CASSPGSGPDTQYF. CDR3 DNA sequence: TGTGCCAGCTCACCCGGTTCGGGACCTGATACGCAGTATTTT.